Listed here are 20 T cell receptor beta chains from one sample, sequenced in a study of identical twins. TCRdb reprocessed the 5' RACE reads via MiXCR and lists one record per CDR3 protein. The table lists around 530,000 distinct CDR3 sequences, 13% to 15% of them singletons, with 0.35% to 0.45% in the top ten. This sample was shared with a second study, whose subject was yellow fever vaccine responses in identical twins.

The sequencing sample was made of CD4+ T cells sorted from blood. The receptors were sampled from a woman aged 18-29 years in good health.

The chain joins TRBV6-1 to TRBJ2-7; a possible D gene is TRBD1 (6 bases). This CDR3 spans 15 amino acids. CDR1 is MNHNS, CDR2 SASEGT, per germline. V shed 6 bases and J shed 4 bases, with 19 bases lying between them. The CDR3 loop reads CASSQQGNPSYEQYV. The CDR3, as DNA: TGTGCCAGCAGCCAACAGGGCAACCCATCTTACGAGCAGTACGTC.

The chain employs TRBV5-6 and TRBJ2-7; 7 bases are shared with TRBD1. From germline, CDR1 is SGHDT and CDR2 YYEEEE. The J segment lost 2 bases and the V segment lost 2 bases, leaving 7 bases of the junction unmatched. This CDR3 region has 15 residues. CDR3 nucleotides: TGTGCCAGCAGCTTTGGGACAGTGAGAACCTACGAGCAGTACGTC. It is translated as CASSFGTVRTYEQYV.

The chain carries TRBV20-1 and TRBJ2-3, with unresolved D. The CDR3 contains 12 residues. Looked up from germline, CDR1 is DFQATT and CDR2 is SNEGSKA (reference sequence). Trimming pared 5 bases from V and 11 bases from J, leaving 17 bases between. CDR3 in DNA: TGCAGTGCTGGACCGGGCAATCGGATGCAGTATTTT. This gives the protein CSAGPGNRMQYF.

The chain carries TRBV7-3 and TRBJ2-7; weak D call: TRBD1 (6 bases). CDR3 length equals 16 residues. With 2 bases removed from V and 7 bases from J, the gap between germline ends came to 21 bases. From germline, CDR1 is SGHTA and CDR2 FQGTGA. The CDR3 is CASSLEGSQGNREQYF. In DNA, the CDR3 is TGTGCCAGCAGCTTAGAAGGCAGCCAGGGGAATCGGGAGCAGTACTTC.

V and J are TRBV20-1 and TRBJ1-5; perhaps TRBD1 as D (6 bases). Trimming took off 7 bases at V and 0 bases at J, with 16 bases between the two ends. Per germline, CDR1 DFQATT and CDR2 SNEGSKA (reference sequence). The CDR3 is 15 residues long. CDR3 loop: CSVARGADSNQPQHF. CDR3 sequence (DNA): TGCAGTGTCGCCCGGGGGGCCGATAGCAATCAGCCCCAGCATTTT.

V gene TRBV20-1 combines with J gene TRBJ1-3; D is undetermined. CDR3 length equals 13 residues. The V gene's germline CDR1 is DFQATT and CDR2 SNEGSKA (reference sequence). V lost 5 bases and J lost 5, with 13 bases in between. Written as DNA, the CDR3 is TGCAGTGCTGGGTCGAGAGGGAGAAACACCATATATTTT. Residues: CSAGSRGRNTIYF.

This clonotype was seen many times. The chain links TRBV12-3 or TRBV12-4 to TRBJ2-3, with D unresolved. Trimming removed 5 bases from V and 0 bases from J, with 15 bases in between. The CDR3 sequence is 16 residues long. The chain's CDR3 is CASSRRTTESTDTQYF. The CDR3 DNA follows: TGTGCCAGCAGTCGAAGGACGACCGAAAGCACAGATACGCAGTATTTT.

This clonotype was observed a handful of times. The chain carries TRBV27 and TRBJ2-7, with 8 nucleotides matching TRBD1. Trimming at V came to 11 bases and at J to 5 bases, leaving 14 bases not matched to a gene. CDR3 size: 14 residues. The V gene's germline CDR1 is MNHEY and CDR2 SMNVEV (reference sequence). CDR3 nucleotides: TGTGCCGGGGCTTGTTGGACAGGGAGGCACGAGCAGTACGTC. This encodes CAGACWTGRHEQYV.

The chain combines TRBV20-1 with TRBJ2-3; 8 bases line up with TRBD2. This CDR3 contains 15 residues. Trimming took 6 bases from V and 2 from J; bases not matched to a gene: 10. Germline lookup yields CDR1 DFQATT and CDR2 SNEGSKA (reference sequence). CDR3 sequence (DNA): TGCAGTGCGACCGCGGTAGCGGGGAACACAGATACGCAGTATTTT. Protein sequence: CSATAVAGNTDTQYF.

V is TRBV6-1 and J is TRBJ2-5; TRBD1 matches at 8 bases. CDR3 length: 14 amino acids. Unmatched junction bases numbered 8, after V lost 5 bases and J lost 6 bases. Germline values: CDR1 MNHNS, CDR2 SASEGT. The CDR3: CASSPGQGWKTQYF. In nucleotides, the CDR3 is TGTGCCAGCAGTCCCGGACAGGGATGGAAGACCCAGTACTTC.

This clonotype was observed a handful of times. The chain couples TRBV27 to TRBJ1-2; D ambiguous. V shed 3 bases and J shed 4 bases, with 9 bases lying between them. The germline gives CDR1 MNHEY, CDR2 SMNVEV (reference sequence). This CDR3 has 13 amino acids. The CDR3 nucleotides read TGTGCCAGCAGTTTGGATTGGCGCTATGGCTACACCTTC. This codes for CASSLDWRYGYTF.

The rearrangement joins TRBV5-1 to TRBJ1-5; perhaps TRBD1 as D (6 bases). This CDR3 has 17 residues. From germline, CDR1 is SGHRS and CDR2 YFSETQ. The germline V and J ends were trimmed by 0 bases and 0 bases, with 13 bases remaining between them. The CDR3 spells CASSLGTGQYSNQPQHF. In DNA, the CDR3 is TGCGCCAGCAGCTTGGGGACCGGACAGTATAGCAATCAGCCCCAGCATTTT. The whole variable domain, filled in from reference TRBV5-1 and TRBJ1-5, reads KAGVTQTPRYLIKTRGQQVTLSCSPISGHRSVSWYQQTPGQGLQFLFEYFSETQRNKGNFPGRFSGRQFSNSRSEMNVSTLELGDSALYLCASSLGTGQYSNQPQHFGDGTRLSIL.

This clonotype was detected a few times. The V call is TRBV2, the J call TRBJ2-2; D uncertain. Germline V lookup: CDR1 SNHLY, CDR2 FYNNEI. The V gene lost 3 bases and the J gene lost 1 base, with 12 bases spanning the gap. This CDR3 spans 16 amino acids. The CDR3 protein is CASSDRLLLNTGELFF. Here the CDR3 DNA reads TGTGCCAGCAGTGATCGACTCCTTTTGAACACCGGGGAGCTGTTTTTT.

This clonotype has ten or more counts. This sequence joins TRBV29-1 and TRBJ1-5; 8 positions match TRBD1. The germline V gene has CDR1 SQVTM and CDR2 ANQGSEA. Trimming removed 5 bases from V and 0 bases from J; junction bases left unmatched: 15. CDR3 length equals 18 residues. The CDR3 loop reads CSVLVPMGQADSNQPQHF. CDR3 DNA sequence: TGCAGCGTTTTGGTCCCGATGGGACAGGCTGATAGCAATCAGCCCCAGCATTTT. The variable domain in full, completed from reference TRBV29-1 and TRBJ1-5, reads SAVISQKPSRDICQRGTSLTIQCQVDSQVTMMFWYRQQPGQSLTLIATANQGSEATYESGFVIDKFPISRPNLTFSTLTVSNMSPEDSSIYLCSVLVPMGQADSNQPQHFGDGTRLSIL.

This chain uses TRBV10-3 with TRBJ2-5; TRBD1 or TRBD2 may be the D gene (6 bases each). The V and J ends lost 6 bases and 7 bases respectively, with 15 bases between them. CDR1 and CDR2 (germline): ENHRY, SYGVKD. The length of the CDR3 is 13 residues. CDR3 in DNA: TGTGCCATCAGCCCAGGGGAGGAGTGGACCCAGTACTTC. This encodes CAISPGEEWTQYF.

This clonotype was seen more than once but under ten times. The chain couples TRBV28 to TRBJ1-1; the match to TRBD1 covers 7 bases. This CDR3 spans 14 amino acids. Unmatched junction bases numbered 4, after V lost 2 bases and J lost 4 bases. Germline V gene data show CDR1 as MDHEN and CDR2 as SYDVKM. The chain's CDR3 is CASSLDRVVTEAFF. The CDR3 DNA sequence: TGTGCCAGCAGTTTAGACAGGGTAGTCACTGAAGCTTTCTTT.

The chain carries TRBV4-1 and TRBJ2-2, with D maybe TRBD2 (6 bases). The CDR3 is 15 amino acids. Trimming took 3 bases from V and 2 from J, leaving 10 bases between them. Germline CDR1 is MGHRA and CDR2 is YSYEKL. CDR3 sequence (DNA): TGCGCCAGCAGCCATATTAGCGGTAACACCGGGGAGCTGTTTTTT. Protein sequence: CASSHISGNTGELFF.

This rearrangement joins TRBV12-3 or TRBV12-4 to TRBJ1-2, with D hard to call. The CDR3 runs 14 residues. V lost 6 bases and J lost 3, with 14 bases in between. This CDR3 is CASSYRPEDYGYTF. CDR3 bases: TGTGCCAGCAGCTACAGACCCGAGGACTATGGCTACACCTTC.

This clonotype was detected a few times. The chain combines TRBV2 with TRBJ2-1, with 8 nucleotides matching TRBD2. This CDR3 has 13 residues. V gave up 4 bases and J gave up 6 bases; unmatched junction bases: 2. CDR1 is SNHLY, CDR2 FYNNEI, per germline. The CDR3 is CASSAGGINEQFF. CDR3 in DNA: TGTGCCAGCAGTGCGGGGGGGATCAATGAGCAGTTCTTC. Complete variable domain (other parts from reference TRBV2 and TRBJ2-1): EPEVTQTPSHQVTQMGQEVILRCVPISNHLYFYWYRQILGQKVEFLVSFYNNEISEKSEIFDDQFSVERPDGSNFTLKIRSTKLEDSAMYFCASSAGGINEQFFGPGTRLTVL.

This chain links TRBV29-1 with TRBJ2-4; D is uncertain. The CDR3 loop spans 12 amino acids. The germline CDR1 and CDR2 sequences are SQVTM and ANQGSEA. The ends were cut back, 2 bases at V and 8 bases at J, with 10 bases in the middle. CDR3 in DNA: TGCAGCGTTGAATTAGCCCAAGACATTCAGTACTTC. Translated: CSVELAQDIQYF. Based on the CDR3 plus reference TRBV29-1 and TRBJ2-4, the full variable domain is SAVISQKPSRDICQRGTSLTIQCQVDSQVTMMFWYRQQPGQSLTLIATANQGSEATYESGFVIDKFPISRPNLTFSTLTVSNMSPEDSSIYLCSVELAQDIQYFGAGTRLSVL.